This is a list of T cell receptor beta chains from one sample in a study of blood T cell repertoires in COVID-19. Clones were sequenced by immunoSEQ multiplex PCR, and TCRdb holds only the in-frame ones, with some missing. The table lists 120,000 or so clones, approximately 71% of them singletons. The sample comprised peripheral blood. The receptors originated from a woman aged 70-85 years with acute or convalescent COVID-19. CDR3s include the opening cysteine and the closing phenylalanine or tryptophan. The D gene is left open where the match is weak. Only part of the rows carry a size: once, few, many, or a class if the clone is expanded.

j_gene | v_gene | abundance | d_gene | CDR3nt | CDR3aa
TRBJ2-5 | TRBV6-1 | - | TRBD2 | TGTGCCAGCAGTGCAGCGCTAGCGGGAGGTTGGGAGACCCAGTACTTC | CASSAALAGGWETQYF
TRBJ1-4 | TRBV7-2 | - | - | TGTGCCAGCAGCTTAGCCAGGGGAGGGGGTGAAAAACTGTTTTTT | CASSLARGGGEKLFF
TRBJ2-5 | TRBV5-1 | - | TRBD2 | TGCGCCAGCAGCTGGGACCAGCGGGGGACCCAGTACTTC | CASSWDQRGTQYF
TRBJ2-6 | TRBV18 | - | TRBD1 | TGTGCCAGCTCACTTTACCCACTCGGACAGGGAGTCTCTGGGGCCAACGTCCTGACTTTC | CASSLYPLGQGVSGANVLTF
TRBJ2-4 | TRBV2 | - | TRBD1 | TGTGCCAGCAGTGGGCAGGGGGCTGGGAACATTCAGTACTTC | CASSGQGAGNIQYF
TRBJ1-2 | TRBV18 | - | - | TGTGCCAGCTCCCCCCAGGCCAGGGTTCCCGACTATGGCTACACCTTC | CASSPQARVPDYGYTF
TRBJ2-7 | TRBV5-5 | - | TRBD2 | TGTGCCAGCAGCTTAGCCCTAGCGGGGAGCTCCTACGAGCAGTACTTC | CASSLALAGSSYEQYF
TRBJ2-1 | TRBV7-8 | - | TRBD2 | TGTGCCAGCAGCCCGCGGGAGGGCGGGAGCTCCTACAATGAGCAGTTCTTC | CASSPREGGSSYNEQFF
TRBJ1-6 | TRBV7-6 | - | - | TGTGCCAGCACCTCTCCAGGTTCACCCCTCCACTTT | CASTSPGSPLHF
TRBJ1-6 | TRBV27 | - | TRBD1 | TGTGCCAGCAGTTCCCGGACAGGGGGCACATTAGGGTCACCCCTCCACTTT | CASSSRTGGTLGSPLHF
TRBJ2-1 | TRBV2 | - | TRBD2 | TGTGCCAGCAGAGATATAGCGGGAGCCTACAATGAGCAGTTCTTC | CASRDIAGAYNEQFF
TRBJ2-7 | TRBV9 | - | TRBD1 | TGTGCCAGCAGCCCTCGGACAGGGAGCTCCTACGAGCAGTACTTC | CASSPRTGSSYEQYF
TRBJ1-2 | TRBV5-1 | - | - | TGCGCCAGCAGCTTTGCACAGGGATTTGATGGCTACACCTTC | CASSFAQGFDGYTF
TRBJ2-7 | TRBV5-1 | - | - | TGCGCCAGCAGCCTTACAAGCGGATCCTACGAGCAGTACTTC | CASSLTSGSYEQYF
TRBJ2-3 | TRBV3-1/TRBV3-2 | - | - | TGTGCCAGCAGCCAAGACGGCGGACTCAGCACAGATACGCAGTATTTT | CASSQDGGLSTDTQYF
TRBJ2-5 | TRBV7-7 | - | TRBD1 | TGTGCTAGCAGCTCCCACAGGGGTCAAGAGACCCAGTACTTC | CASSSHRGQETQYF
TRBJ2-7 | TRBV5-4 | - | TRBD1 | TGTGCCAGCAGCCGCCGGGACAGTGAGCTATACGAGCAGTACTTC | CASSRRDSELYEQYF
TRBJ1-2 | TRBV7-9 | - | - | TGTGCCAGCAGCCGATTTAACAGGGCGGATAACTATGGCTACACCTTC | CASSRFNRADNYGYTF
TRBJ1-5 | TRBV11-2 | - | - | TGTGCCAGCAGCTTAGATCGGGGGTATGATCCCCAGCATTTT | CASSLDRGYDPQHF
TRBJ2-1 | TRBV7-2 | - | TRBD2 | TGTGCCAGCAGACTAGCGGGAGGGAGGCAGTTCTTC | CASRLAGGRQFF
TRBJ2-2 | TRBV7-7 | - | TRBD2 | TGTGCTAGCAGTCCGACTAGCGCCGCGAACACCGGGGAGCTGTTTTTT | CASSPTSAANTGELFF
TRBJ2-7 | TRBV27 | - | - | TGTGCCAGCAGTTTGGACGGGACCTACGAGCAGTACTTC | CASSLDGTYEQYF
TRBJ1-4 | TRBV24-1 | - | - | TGTGCCACCAGTGCGGGGTTGGCGGCTTTCGGCGAAAAACTGTTTTTT | CATSAGLAAFGEKLFF
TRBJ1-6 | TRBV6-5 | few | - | TGTGCCAGCCTCCCGCGAGGGAGCGGCTCACCCCTCCACTTT | CASLPRGSGSPLHF